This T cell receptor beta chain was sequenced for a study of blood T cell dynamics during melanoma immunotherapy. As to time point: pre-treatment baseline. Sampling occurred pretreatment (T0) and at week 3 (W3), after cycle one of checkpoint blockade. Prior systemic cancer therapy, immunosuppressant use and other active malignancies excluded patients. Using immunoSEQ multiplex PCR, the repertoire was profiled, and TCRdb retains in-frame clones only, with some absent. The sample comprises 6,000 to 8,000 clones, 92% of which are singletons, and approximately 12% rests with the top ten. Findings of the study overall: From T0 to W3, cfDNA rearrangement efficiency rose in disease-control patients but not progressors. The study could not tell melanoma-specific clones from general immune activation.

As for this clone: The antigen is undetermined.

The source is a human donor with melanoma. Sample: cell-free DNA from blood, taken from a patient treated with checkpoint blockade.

The CDR3 protein is CAWRVGSGETQYF. DNA for the CDR3: TGTGCCTGGAGGGTGGGGAGCGGAGAGACCCAGTACTTC. The genes are TRBV30 and TRBJ2-5; tentatively, D is TRBD2 (5 bases). Germline CDR1 reads GTSNPN; CDR2 reads SVGIG (reference sequence). V was shortened by 3 bases and J by 4 bases, with 12 bases between the two germline ends. The CDR3 length is 13 residues.